This entry features one T cell receptor beta chain sequence. The antigen it binds to is not known. Base qualities are missing; no much larger clone stands one base away. The germline V and J ends show losses of 3 bases and 3 bases respectively, and no gene match explains 8 bases of the junction. The CDR3 runs 16 residues from the cysteine to the phenylalanine. The retained sequence is limited to the CDR3, 48 bases, with the frame set at the first base. Sequences LGHDT (CDR1) and YNNKEL (CDR2) are obtained from the germline V gene (reference sequence). Donors were 30 to 45 systemically healthy Caucasian individuals from Russia aged about 6 to 100 years. About 9.1 milliliters of peripheral blood were collected from each donor into EDTA-treated Vacutainer tubes. Ficoll-Paque density-gradient centrifugation was used to isolate PBMCs, with at least 7 million per sample. Total RNA, at least 6 micrograms per sample, was extracted from PBMCs with Trizol reagent. Naive CD45RAhigh/CD27high T cell percentages were measured by flow cytometry on a PBMC aliquot from every donor.

These data originate in a study of blood T cells in healthy people across ages (dated by TCRdb to 2013 to 2016). Regarding the complete study: In model experiments, template switching captured about one uniquely barcoded TCR beta cDNA molecule for every two T cells. The study measured age-related changes in TCR beta repertoire diversity using deep sequencing normalized with unique cDNA molecular identifiers. Donors were grouped into four age groups: young (average approximately 15 years), middle-aged (39), aged (roughly 62) and long-lived (about 90). To avoid experimental bias, donors of different ages were spread randomly across the sequencing lanes. The study analyzed two additional independent replicas of 1 million unique cDNA reads from the same blood draw for two donors, one aged 18 to 30 and one aged 80 or older.

Libraries were made using 5' RACE. TCRdb shows the sequencer as Illumina HiSeq 2500. The second PCR ran for about 7 to 11 cycles and used a J-beta primer mix along with a sample-barcoded 5' primer. A template-switch 5' adaptor carrying 12 random nucleotides introduced a unique molecular identifier onto each TCR beta cDNA molecule. At least 2.5 million CDR3-containing paired-end reads were obtained from each sample. First-strand cDNA was synthesized from all RNA with the Mint cDNA synthesis kit, primed by a TRBC-specific oligonucleotide. After uracil-DNA glycosylase treatment, a first 18-cycle PCR used universal primers M1SS and BC2_uni_R on all cDNA. Under the source paper's analysis protocol: For normalization, 1 million high-quality reads were randomly selected from each sample, with every read carrying a distinct molecular identifier. Instead of being binned into consensus sequences, reads that shared molecular identifiers were thrown out. MiTCR, run with a Q25 quality threshold and the strictest error-elimination algorithm, handled CDR3 identification, clonotype clustering and error correction. Lower-bound total TCR beta diversity was estimated with a nonparametric unseen species model using Euler transformation. In-frame beta chains were kept once TCRdb had trimmed the public reads at Q25 with fastp and called clones with MiXCR. Merged by CDR3 protein, the rows form single entries marked with the most common genes and DNA. TCRdb, rather than the study authors, made the V and J calls. This sample comprises 700,000 to 950,000 distinct CDR3 sequences, 40% to 45% of them detected only once. Together, the top ten hold 20% to 25% of the sample.

Beyond this particular receptor, the publication reports: Compared with the aged group, the long-lived group had more naive CD4+ T cells, fewer expanded clones and increased TCR diversity, suggesting age selection. Estimates of total diversity based on one million sequenced T cells were considered lower bounds and underestimates. A strong correlation was found between observed TCR beta diversity and the percentage of naive T cells measured by flow cytometry. Because donor CMV infection status was unknown, age-related changes in expanded clonotypes were potentially confounded. Bulk unsorted PBMC profiling prevented conclusive comparison of naive and antigen-experienced compartments. Observed TCR beta diversity per million T cells fell roughly linearly with age, and a significant reduction was already apparent by age about 36.

The rearranged segments are TRBV3-1 and TRBJ1-5, and TRBD1 matches 7 of the central bases. The TCR was taken from a woman between 55 and 75 years old in good health. Sequencing was done on a sample of blood. CDR3 protein: CASSHSVTGSNQPQHF. The bases are TGTGCCAGCAGCCATTCCGTGACAGGGTCCAATCAGCCCCAGCATTTT.